The 3 T cell receptor beta chains below come from one sample, sequenced in a study of blood T cells in healthy people across ages. A second PCR, run for about 6 to 11 cycles, used a sample-barcoded 5' primer plus a J-beta primer mix. MiXCR, applied by TCRdb to the 5' RACE reads, yields one record per CDR3 protein. The table lists approximately 600,000 distinct CDR3 sequences, about 54% of them singletons. The sequenced material came from blood. These receptors all come from a man aged 60-69 years in good health.

This clonotype was detected a few times. V gene TRBV6-6 combines with J gene TRBJ2-5; 7 nucleotides align to TRBD1. The CDR3 contains 13 residues. Germline lookup yields CDR1 MNHNY and CDR2 SVGAGI (reference sequence). Trimming at V came to 5 bases and at J to 6 bases, leaving 6 bases not matched to a gene. CDR3 in amino acids: CASSPDREKTQYF. CDR3 DNA sequence: TGTGCCAGCAGTCCCGACAGGGAAAAGACCCAGTACTTC.

The rearrangement uses TRBV28 and TRBJ2-7; 9 nucleotides agree with TRBD1. The junction had 3 bases not matched to a gene; V was cut back by 2 bases and J by 1 base. The CDR3 runs to 15 residues. Per the germline V gene, CDR1 is MDHEN and CDR2 is SYDVKM. CDR3 region: CASSLNGQGSYEQYF. Here the CDR3 DNA reads TGTGCCAGCAGTTTAAATGGACAGGGGTCCTACGAGCAGTACTTC.

The chain combines TRBV3-1 with TRBJ2-3, with no clear D. This CDR3 has 15 amino acids. Trimming left V 1 base short and J 4 bases short, with 12 bases between. Germline CDR1 and CDR2: LGHDT and YNNKEL (reference sequence). The CDR3 region has the DNA TGTGCCAGCAGCCAAGGGCTAGGGTTTTCAGATACGCAGTATTTT. Translation: CASSQGLGFSDTQYF.